This paragraph reports one T cell receptor (beta chain). The germline gene is not matched at one end of the junction; a read error may be the cause. Multiple V-beta primers and a C-beta primer amplified TCRB from RNA. TCRB-specific cDNA synthesis used 0.4 to 0.55 ug of total RNA. TCRdb reprocessed the multiplex PCR reads via MiXCR and lists one record per CDR3 protein. This sample has 25,000 to 40,000 distinct CDR3 sequences, with around 55% found just once. This sample is drawn from a study of tumor-infiltrating lymphocytes in glioblastoma multiforme. The TCR originated in a male donor with glioblastoma. The specimen was brain tumor tissue.

The CDR3 nucleotides are TGTGCCAGCAGCGTATACAGGAGGACTGAGGCTTTCTTT. It encodes CASSVYRRTEAFF. This chain uses TRBV11-2 with TRBJ1-1, with D possibly matching TRBD1 (5 bases). The CDR3 runs to 13 residues. CDR1 and CDR2 (germline): SGHAT, FQNNGV.